Presented here are 18 T cell receptor beta chains from one specimen sequenced in a study of read filtering for tumor transcriptome and immune sequencing (dated by TCRdb to about 2020). The instrument given in TCRdb is Illumina HiSeq 4000. TCR libraries were constructed from approximately 0.4 ug RNA using the Immunoverse kit, and molecular barcoded adaptors covering alpha/delta and beta/gamma chains were employed. TCRdb cleaned the public reads at Q25 with fastp, built clones with MiXCR and kept in-frame beta chains. Entries that share a CDR3 protein sequence are merged under the most common genes and DNA. The table for this sample lists 100,000 to 150,000 distinct CDR3 sequences; about 12% of them were counted only once. The ten largest account for about 7.7% of the sample. Sequencing used a population of CD138-negative cells sorted from bone marrow. This sample's cell subset or site label indicates: bone marrow mononuclear cells depleted of CD138+ plasma/myeloma cells by negative magnetic selection. These receptors were obtained from a donor aged 40 or older with multiple myeloma.

This clonotype showed up many times. This chain links TRBV20-1 with TRBJ2-7, with 12 bases fitting TRBD1. V was clipped by 5 bases and J by 6 bases; unmatched bases: 5. Germline CDR1 DFQATT, CDR2 SNEGSKA (reference sequence). CDR3 size: 13 residues. The chain's CDR3 is CSAPGQGAFEQYF. CDR3 DNA: TGCAGTGCTCCGGGACAGGGGGCCTTCGAGCAGTACTTC.

Only a few counts were recorded for this clonotype. This may be a read error: a much more frequent sequence differs by one nucleotide. The conserved phenylalanine or tryptophan is not found at the CDR3 terminus, so this likely reflects a read error. The V and J genes are TRBV7-9 and TRBJ1-2; tentative D call: TRBD1 (5 bases). From germline, CDR1 is SEHNR and CDR2 FQNEAQ (reference sequence). The CDR3 has 13 amino acids. V was trimmed by 4 bases and J by 8 bases, leaving 14 bases between them. CDR3 amino acids: CASSSQGVNGYTS. The CDR3 DNA reads TGTGCCAGCAGCTCCCAGGGAGTGAACGGCTACACCTCC.

This clonotype was recorded at least ten times. The chain combines TRBV12-3 or TRBV12-4 with TRBJ2-7; D could derive from TRBD1 or TRBD2 (5 bases each). The CDR3 has 14 residues. Trimming cost V 5 bases and J 2 bases, with 13 bases left between them. The CDR3 DNA follows: TGTGCCAGCAGTCTGTCCGGGGCACCCTACGAGCAGTACTTC. This translates into CASSLSGAPYEQYF.

This clonotype came up many times. The chain has TRBV7-6 and TRBJ2-1, with TRBD1 matching over 8 bases. J lost 9 bases, V lost 2 bases, and 6 bases had no gene match. The CDR3 extends over 14 amino acids. Germline V lookup: CDR1 SGHVS, CDR2 FNYEAQ. The CDR3 DNA is TGTGCCAGCAGCTTATGGCAGGGGGCAGGTGAGCAGTTCTTC. It encodes CASSLWQGAGEQFF.

This clonotype occurred many times. The chain is built from TRBV9 and TRBJ2-1; 8 bases map to TRBD1. Germline loops: CDR1 SGDLS, CDR2 YYNGEE. Trimming cost V 0 bases and J 7 bases; bases outside gene matches: 6. This CDR3 has 15 residues. The CDR3 nucleotides read TGTGCCAGCAGCGTAGGTCCAGGGGGCAGGAATGAGCAGTTCTTC. Protein: CASSVGPGGRNEQFF.

This clonotype was detected many times. J is TRBJ2-3 and V is TRBV20-1; D ambiguous. This CDR3 has 11 residues. V was pared by 5 bases and J by 3 bases, with 6 bases between. In germline, CDR1 is DFQATT, CDR2 SNEGSKA (reference sequence). The CDR3 loop is CSAGPTDTQYF. In DNA, the CDR3 is TGCAGTGCTGGTCCTACAGATACGCAGTATTTT.

This clonotype has at least ten counts. The chain combines TRBV12-3 or TRBV12-4 with TRBJ1-1; 8 nucleotides align to TRBD1. J was trimmed by 0 bases and V by 4 bases; bases with no gene match: 7. There are 16 residues in the CDR3. CDR3 sequence (DNA): TGTGCCAGCAGTTCAGTACAGGGGGAGATGAACACTGAAGCTTTCTTT. It is translated as CASSSVQGEMNTEAFF.

This clonotype was counted ten times or more. V gene TRBV20-1 combines with J gene TRBJ2-5; a weak D match, TRBD1 (6 bases). V was trimmed by 0 bases and J by 4 bases, leaving 9 bases between them. The germline CDR1 and CDR2 sequences are DFQATT and SNEGSKA (reference sequence). CDR3 length equals 13 residues. Here the CDR3 DNA reads TGCAGTGCTAGAGATTTAGGGGGAGAGACCCAGTACTTC. Protein: CSARDLGGETQYF.

This clonotype was picked up many times. The chain is built from TRBV20-1 and TRBJ2-1; D is perhaps TRBD1 or TRBD2 (7 bases each). Germline CDR1 reads DFQATT; CDR2 reads SNEGSKA (reference sequence). Deletions cut 6 bases from V and 4 bases from J, with 22 bases between. This CDR3 has 16 amino acids. The CDR3, as DNA: TGCAGTGCGAAGGGGGCTAGCGGTCCCGGGTACAATGAGCAGTTCTTC. This sequence encodes CSAKGASGPGYNEQFF.

The rearrangement links TRBV13 to TRBJ2-1, with 8 bases that match TRBD2. CDR1 is PRHDT, CDR2 FYEKMQ, per germline (reference sequence). Trimming at V came to 6 bases and at J to 10 bases, leaving 17 bases not matched to a gene. This CDR3 is 16 amino acids long. DNA of the CDR3: TGTGCCAGCAGGCGGAGCCACATTAGCGGGGTCGGGGAGCAGTTCTTC. It specifies CASRRSHISGVGEQFF.

Points on this clonotype: This is likely an artifact of a read error, given a far larger clone one base away. The V and J genes are TRBV7-2 and TRBJ2-2; D gene uncertain. Trimming took off 5 bases at V and 9 bases at J, with 7 bases between the two ends. Germline V lookup: CDR1 SGHTA, CDR2 FQGNSA. This CDR3 is 11 amino acids long. The CDR3 spells CASSLGRELFF. DNA of the CDR3: TGTGCCAGCAGCCTAGGGAGGGAGCTGTTTTTT.

Worth noting for this clonotype: This clone may be a read error of a much larger clone one base away. This sequence joins TRBV5-1 and TRBJ2-3, with D perhaps TRBD1 (6 bases). CDR3 length: 14 residues. Germline CDR1 reads SGHRS; CDR2 reads YFSETQ. V shed 2 bases and J shed 1 base, with 8 bases lying between them. The CDR3 DNA reads TGCGCCAGCAGCTTACAGGGATGCACAGATACGCAGTATTTT. Protein product: CASSLQGCTDTQYF.

This clonotype was seen at least ten times. The chain combines TRBV27 with TRBJ2-1; 9 positions match TRBD1. The CDR3 covers 14 residues. Germline V lookup: CDR1 MNHEY, CDR2 SMNVEV (reference sequence). V trimming: 3 bases; J trimming: 9 bases; junction bases outside the gene matches: 6. The CDR3: CASSLYRGRGEQFF. Written as DNA, the CDR3 is TGTGCCAGCAGTTTGTACAGGGGGCGCGGTGAGCAGTTCTTC.

This clonotype was observed a handful of times. This may arise from a read error, as a much more abundant clone is one base away. The V gene is TRBV5-1, the J gene TRBJ2-7; D perhaps matches TRBD1 (6 bases). The CDR3 has 12 residues. V lost 5 bases and J lost 2, with 8 bases in between. The germline CDR1 and CDR2 sequences are SGHRS and YFSETQ. Here the CDR3 reads CASSGGTYEQYF. In DNA form, the CDR3 reads TGCGCCAGCAGTGGGGGCACCTACGAGCAGTACTTC.

This clonotype has more than one count but fewer than ten. A much larger clone differs by one base, so this may be a read error. The V call is TRBV2, the J call TRBJ1-1, with D maybe TRBD1 (5 bases). The V gene's germline CDR1 is SNHLY and CDR2 FYNNEI. The CDR3 runs 13 residues. CDR3 nucleotides: TGTGCCAGCAGGCGGGACTCGAACGCTGAAGCTTTCTTT. This encodes CASRRDSNAEAFF.

This clonotype was seen repeatedly, ten times or more. The chain links TRBV11-3 to TRBJ2-5; 12 bases match TRBD2. The germline V gene has CDR1 SGHNT and CDR2 YENEEA. J lost 5 bases, V lost 5 bases, and 15 bases had no gene match. This CDR3 comprises 18 residues. The CDR3 here is CASSHAGLAGIGRETQYF. The DNA for the CDR3 is TGTGCCAGCAGCCATGCCGGACTAGCGGGGATAGGACGTGAGACCCAGTACTTC. Full variable domain (outside the CDR3, taken from reference TRBV11-3 and TRBJ2-5): EAGVVQSPRYKIIEKKQPVAFWCNPISGHNTLYWYLQNLGQGPELLIRYENEEAVDDSQLPKDRFSAERLKGVDSTLKIQPAELGDSAVYLCASSHAGLAGIGRETQYFGPGTRLLVL.

This clonotype has at least ten counts. This chain uses TRBV6-1 with TRBJ2-7; D unclear. CDR3 length equals 12 residues. The ends were cut back, 8 bases at V and 3 bases at J, with 11 bases in the middle. Germline V gene data show CDR1 as MNHNS and CDR2 as SASEGT. Here the CDR3 DNA reads TGTGCCAGCTATAGAAAGGGCTACGAGCAGTACTTC. Its translation is CASYRKGYEQYF.

This clonotype was picked up many times. The CDR3 region has the DNA TGTGCCAGCAGCTCCGAGCGGGAGGGCCGGTTTGTCACAGATACGCAGTATTTT. Protein product: CASSSEREGRFVTDTQYF. The chain joins TRBV7-9 to TRBJ2-3, with 10 bases matching TRBD2. Losses at the gene ends were 4 bases for V and 2 bases for J; bases not matched to a gene: 12. The CDR3 runs 18 residues. CDR1 is SEHNR, CDR2 FQNEAQ, per germline (reference sequence).